Listed below are T cell receptor beta chains from one sample, sequenced in a study of shared clonotypes between healthy human individuals. Produced via immunoSEQ multiplex PCR; TCRdb's table is partial and in-frame only. The sample shows 2 million to 2.5 million clones, more than 85% of them seen only once. Material: naive CD8+ T cells from PBMCs. The receptor source for this set is a young man in good health. Some clones in this sample may be carry-over from other donors' samples. Both conserved end residues are part of each CDR3. D genes are given only for firm matches. Clone size is not always given. Where it is, it says once, few, many or a class for expanded clones.

clone_size: -
d_call: -
v_call: TRBV2
j_call: TRBJ2-1
cdr3_aa: CASSPTVSSYNEQFF
cdr3_nt: TGTGCCAGCAGTCCGACAGTGAGCTCCTACAATGAGCAGTTCTTC

clone_size: few
d_call: -
v_call: TRBV11-2
j_call: TRBJ2-7
cdr3_aa: CASSFVRWSYEQYF
cdr3_nt: TGTGCCAGCAGCTTCGTGCGTTGGTCCTACGAGCAGTACTTC

clone_size: -
d_call: TRBD2
v_call: TRBV7-9
j_call: TRBJ2-3
cdr3_aa: CAGRGLAATDTQYF
cdr3_nt: TGTGCCGGACGGGGACTAGCGGCCACAGATACGCAGTATTTT

clone_size: -
d_call: -
v_call: TRBV6-4
j_call: TRBJ1-1
cdr3_aa: CASRLTSRSDKAFF
cdr3_nt: TGTGCCAGCAGATTAACGTCCAGGTCAGATAAAGCTTTCTTT

clone_size: -
d_call: TRBD1
v_call: TRBV27
j_call: TRBJ1-1
cdr3_aa: CASSLPSGTGAGPEAFF
cdr3_nt: TGTGCCAGCAGTTTACCCTCCGGGACAGGGGCGGGGCCTGAAGCTTTCTTT

clone_size: -
d_call: -
v_call: TRBV11-2
j_call: TRBJ1-6
cdr3_aa: CASTKSPGPTSPLHF
cdr3_nt: TGTGCCAGCACCAAAAGTCCGGGACCGACTTCACCCCTCCACTTT

clone_size: -
d_call: -
v_call: TRBV6-5
j_call: TRBJ1-4
cdr3_aa: CASSYSGGGGEKLFF
cdr3_nt: TGTGCCAGCAGTTACTCGGGGGGGGGAGGAGAAAAACTGTTTTTT

clone_size: -
d_call: TRBD1
v_call: TRBV28
j_call: TRBJ1-5
cdr3_aa: CASSVQGRGQPQHF
cdr3_nt: TGTGCCAGCAGCGTACAGGGGCGAGGACAGCCCCAGCATTTT

clone_size: -
d_call: TRBD1
v_call: TRBV2
j_call: TRBJ2-7
cdr3_aa: CASIGTTGPYEQYF
cdr3_nt: TGTGCCAGCATTGGAACGACAGGGCCCTACGAGCAGTACTTC

clone_size: -
d_call: TRBD2
v_call: TRBV5-1
j_call: TRBJ2-7
cdr3_aa: CASSLGLAGSYEQYF
cdr3_nt: TGCGCCAGCAGCCTGGGACTAGCGGGATCCTACGAGCAGTACTTC

clone_size: -
d_call: -
v_call: TRBV29-1
j_call: TRBJ2-1
cdr3_aa: CSVVSVGSEQFF
cdr3_nt: TGCAGCGTTGTAAGCGTAGGGAGTGAGCAGTTCTTC

clone_size: -
d_call: TRBD2
v_call: TRBV13
j_call: TRBJ2-1
cdr3_aa: CASSLRTSGIEQFF
cdr3_nt: TGTGCCAGCAGCTTGAGGACTAGCGGAATTGAGCAGTTCTTC

clone_size: -
d_call: TRBD2
v_call: TRBV11-2
j_call: TRBJ2-3
cdr3_aa: CASSLVPAASGRAGTQYF
cdr3_nt: TGTGCCAGCAGCTTAGTCCCCGCTGCTAGCGGGAGGGCGGGGACGCAGTATTTT

clone_size: -
d_call: -
v_call: TRBV11-3
j_call: TRBJ2-2
cdr3_aa: CASSSRRDGRTGELFF
cdr3_nt: TGTGCCAGCAGCTCACGACGGGACGGCCGCACCGGGGAGCTGTTTTTT

clone_size: -
d_call: TRBD1
v_call: TRBV19
j_call: TRBJ2-2
cdr3_aa: CASSPSRGGTGGNTGELFF
cdr3_nt: TGTGCCAGTAGTCCGTCCCGGGGCGGGACAGGGGGCAATACCGGGGAGCTGTTTTTT